The entry below describes one TCR beta chain. Antigen unknown. Trimming left V 0 bases short and J 5 bases short, with 16 bases between. The CDR3 has 16 amino acids. Germline CDR1 reads LNHDA; CDR2 reads SQIVND (reference sequence). The sample is drawn from a study of shared clonotypes between healthy human individuals. Overall study: A few men and a couple of women, aged 18 to 49, were donors. General observations from the study: Between a few donors, naive CD4 clonotypes were shared at a level of about 5%. The four-donor shared clonotypes exceeded non-shared clonotypes in generation probability, with non-shared ones scoring lower.

TCRdb's copy holds only in-frame clones and misses some; the assay was immunoSEQ multiplex PCR. The sample gives around 550,000 clones, 90% to 96% of which show up once; about 0.064% is in the top ten. The sequence was collected from a woman between 25 and 40 years old in good health. The chain has TRBV19 and TRBJ1-2; weak D call: TRBD1 (5 bases). The sequencing sample was made of naive CD4+ T cells sorted from blood. Sample subset: CD45RA+ positively selected. The CDR3 here is CASSIEGPGSFYGYTF. The CDR3 DNA is TGTGCCAGTAGTATAGAAGGGCCAGGGAGCTTTTATGGCTACACCTTC.